The next 24 T cell receptor beta chains were all read from a single sample in a study of cytomegalovirus exposure and HLA in healthy donors (dated by TCRdb to 2017 to 2019). To prepare the library, the immunoSEQ multiplex PCR assay was applied. For the multiplex PCR, a mixture combining 60 forward primers for TCR Vbeta segments and 13 reverse primers for TCR Jbeta segments was used. TCRdb holds this immuneACCESS table with in-frame rearrangements only. Some clones are missing; in checked studies, unresolved V genes explain under half, and the rest has no known cause. Present in this sample are about 140,000 clones, about 82% of which were seen just once. The ten most abundant clones make up 3.5% to 5.5% of the sample. Sequencing was performed on PBMCs. These receptor sequences come from a woman aged 40 to 50 in good health and CMV-seropositive.

The chain has TRBV12-5 and TRBJ1-1; TRBD1 matches at 9 bases. The CDR3 runs to 12 residues. The V and J ends lost 9 bases and 2 bases, in that order; junction bases with no gene match: 1. CDR1 and CDR2 from the germline V gene are LGHNT and FRNRAP. CDR3 DNA sequence: TGTGCTAGGGACAGGGGTAACACTGAAGCTTTCTTT. It specifies CARDRGNTEAFF.

V gene TRBV19 combines with J gene TRBJ1-5; D is unresolved. Germline V CDR1 and CDR2: LNHDA, SQIVND (reference sequence). The CDR3 consists of 16 residues. Trimming pared 7 bases from V and 2 bases from J, leaving 18 bases between. Here the CDR3 reads CASTMMRRFGNQPQHF. The CDR3, as DNA: TGTGCCAGTACCATGATGCGCAGGTTCGGCAATCAGCCCCAGCATTTT.

In the case of this clone: The sample carries other DNA sequences with the same CDR3. The CDR3 spells CSVEDREGGYTF. DNA for the CDR3: TGCAGCGTTGAAGATCGGGAGGGGGGCTACACCTTC. This chain connects TRBV29-1 to TRBJ1-2; D might be TRBD1 (5 bases). Germline CDR1 reads SQVTM; CDR2 reads ANQGSEA. The CDR3 contains 12 residues. Trimming removed 0 bases from V and 8 bases from J, with 10 bases in between. Full variable domain (remainder filled in from reference TRBV29-1 and TRBJ1-2): SAVISQKPSRDICQRGTSLTIQCQVDSQVTMMFWYRQQPGQSLTLIATANQGSEATYESGFVIDKFPISRPNLTFSTLTVSNMSPEDSSIYLCSVEDREGGYTFGSGTRLTVV.

This chain uses TRBV18 with TRBJ2-7; the D gene is possibly TRBD1 (6 bases). V lost 1 base, J lost 2 bases, and 12 bases lay in between. CDR3 length equals 15 residues. From germline, CDR1 is KGHSH and CDR2 LQKENI. Here the CDR3 DNA reads TGTGCCAGCTCACCACTTGGGGACACCACCTACGAGCAGTACTTC. The encoded protein is CASSPLGDTTYEQYF.

The rearrangement links TRBV29-1 to TRBJ2-5; 13 bases are a match to TRBD2. Unmatched junction bases numbered 12, after V lost 7 bases and J lost 7 bases. Germline loops: CDR1 SQVTM, CDR2 ANQGSEA. CDR3 size: 15 residues. This chain's CDR3 is CSADGLAGALGTQYF. The CDR3 nucleotides read TGCAGCGCAGATGGACTAGCGGGGGCTCTCGGGACCCAGTACTTC.

In this sample, this clone turned up a few times. The V and J genes are TRBV7-9 and TRBJ2-1; 9 nucleotides match TRBD2. Germline CDR1 SEHNR, CDR2 FQNEAQ (reference sequence). Unmatched junction bases numbered 4, after V lost 7 bases and J lost 3 bases. The CDR3 has 14 residues. DNA of the CDR3: TGTGCCAGCAAGGTTAGCGGGGGCTACAATGAGCAGTTCTTC. It encodes CASKVSGGYNEQFF.

The rearrangement uses TRBV7-9 and TRBJ2-2, with TRBD1 as a possible D gene (6 bases). The V gene's germline CDR1 is SEHNR and CDR2 FQNEAQ (reference sequence). The length of the CDR3 is 14 residues. V was pared by 5 bases and J by 6 bases, with 13 bases between. CDR3 sequence reads: CASSPPGVSGELFF. The CDR3 DNA sequence: TGTGCCAGCAGCCCGCCAGGGGTGTCCGGGGAGCTGTTTTTT.

The CDR3 spells CASSLDLRGGTGELFF. CDR3 sequence (DNA): TGCGCCAGCAGCTTGGATCTGCGGGGGGGCACCGGGGAGCTGTTTTTT. The V call is TRBV5-1, the J call TRBJ2-2, with 9 bases identical to TRBD2. The J segment lost 4 bases and the V segment lost 0 bases, leaving 4 bases of the junction unmatched. Germline lookup yields CDR1 SGHRS and CDR2 YFSETQ. There are 16 residues in the CDR3. The whole variable domain, filled in from reference TRBV5-1 and TRBJ2-2, reads KAGVTQTPRYLIKTRGQQVTLSCSPISGHRSVSWYQQTPGQGLQFLFEYFSETQRNKGNFPGRFSGRQFSNSRSEMNVSTLELGDSALYLCASSLDLRGGTGELFFGEGSRLTVL.

The rearrangement uses TRBV30 and TRBJ2-1; 9 bases are a match to TRBD2. V lost 2 bases, J lost 7 bases, and 12 bases stayed unmatched. The CDR3 runs 16 residues. Germline V lookup: CDR1 GTSNPN, CDR2 SVGIG (reference sequence). The CDR3 nucleotides are TGTGCCTGGAGTAAACTCTTAGCGGGGGCCGTGAATGAGCAGTTCTTC. It translates to CAWSKLLAGAVNEQFF.

This sequence joins TRBV5-6 and TRBJ2-7; D remains ambiguous. This CDR3 comprises 16 residues. Germline V gives CDR1 SGHDT, CDR2 YYEEEE. V lost 2 bases and J 3 bases, leaving 18 bases between the germline ends. The CDR3 is CASSLMPGMGDYEQYF. The CDR3 DNA sequence: TGTGCCAGCAGCTTAATGCCAGGCATGGGTGACTACGAGCAGTACTTC. Drawing the rest from reference TRBV5-6 and TRBJ2-7, the complete variable domain is DAGVTQSPTHLIKTRGQQVTLRCSPKSGHDTVSWYQQALGQGPQFIFQYYEEEERQRGNFPDRFSGHQFPNYSSELNVNALLLGDSALYLCASSLMPGMGDYEQYFGPGTRLTVT.

The chain has TRBV7-7 and TRBJ2-1; possible D gene TRBD2, 6 bases. The CDR3 covers 15 residues. Germline V gene sequence: CDR1 SSHAT, CDR2 FNYEAQ (reference sequence). Trimming left V 5 bases short and J 0 bases short, with 11 bases between. The CDR3 is CASSQGLRSYNEQFF. CDR3 nucleotide sequence: TGTGCCAGCAGCCAGGGACTCCGCTCCTACAATGAGCAGTTCTTC.

The J gene is TRBJ2-1, the V gene TRBV28; TRBD2 matches at 15 bases. The CDR3 is made up of 18 amino acids. J was trimmed by 2 bases and V by 3 bases; bases with no gene match: 5. Germline CDR1 MDHEN, CDR2 SYDVKM. Here the CDR3 DNA reads TGTGCCAGCAGTTTCGGGACTAGCGGGAGGTTTCCCTACAATGAGCAGTTCTTC. Protein: CASSFGTSGRFPYNEQFF. Looking up the rest from reference TRBV28 and TRBJ2-1 gives the full variable domain: DVKVTQSSRYLVKRTGEKVFLECVQDMDHENMFWYRQDPGLGLRLIYFSYDVKMKEKGDIPEGYSVSREKKERFSLILESASTNQTSMYLCASSFGTSGRFPYNEQFFGPGTRLTVL.

The chain carries TRBV4-1 and TRBJ1-2; the D gene is possibly TRBD1 (6 bases). The length of the CDR3 is 16 residues. The ends were cut back, 0 bases at V and 11 bases at J, with 22 bases in the middle. The V gene's germline CDR1 is MGHRA and CDR2 YSYEKL. This chain's CDR3 is CASSQDNPTVPQGYTF. In DNA, the CDR3 is TGCGCCAGCAGCCAAGATAATCCCACAGTCCCTCAGGGGTACACCTTC.

The genes are TRBV5-1 and TRBJ2-5, with D perhaps TRBD2 (6 bases). The CDR3 has 16 amino acids. CDR1 is SGHRS, CDR2 YFSETQ, per germline. V lost 0 bases to trimming and J lost 3 bases, with 15 bases between them. In nucleotides, the CDR3 is TGCGCCAGCAGCTTGGGGCACATGGGACTGGAAGAGACCCAGTACTTC. Protein sequence: CASSLGHMGLEETQYF.

The V call is TRBV28, the J call TRBJ2-7; TRBD2 matches 7 bases. V gave up 6 bases and J gave up 3 bases; unmatched junction bases: 8. Germline V gives CDR1 MDHEN, CDR2 SYDVKM. The CDR3 is 14 amino acids. The CDR3 region is CASRAGRANYEQYF. CDR3 DNA sequence: TGTGCCAGCAGGGCGGGGAGGGCCAACTACGAGCAGTACTTC.

In DNA, the CDR3 is TGTGCCACCAGCAACCTCGTCCGGGGGGCCGGGGAGCTGTTTTTT. This encodes CATSNLVRGAGELFF. V is TRBV15 and J is TRBJ2-2; 7 bases are a match to TRBD2. Germline V CDR1 and CDR2: LNHNV, YYDKDF (reference sequence). There are 15 residues in the CDR3. Trimming at V came to 4 bases and at J to 6 bases, leaving 8 bases not matched to a gene.

This chain connects TRBV5-1 to TRBJ1-1; D ambiguous. The length of the CDR3 is 12 residues. The V gene's germline CDR1 is SGHRS and CDR2 YFSETQ. V was trimmed by 6 bases and J by 5 bases, leaving 11 bases between them. Written as DNA, the CDR3 is TGCGCCAGCACTTTGGGAGGGACTGAAGCTTTCTTT. It yields the protein CASTLGGTEAFF.

This clone was seen once. The chain links TRBV28 to TRBJ2-7; the match to TRBD2 covers 7 bases. J was trimmed by 3 bases and V by 6 bases; bases with no gene match: 11. This CDR3 comprises 15 residues. Germline V lookup: CDR1 MDHEN, CDR2 SYDVKM. The CDR3 sequence: CASRLLWGGSYEQYF. Here the CDR3 DNA reads TGTGCCAGCAGACTACTCTGGGGGGGGAGCTACGAGCAGTACTTC.

This clone was picked up a small number of times. The CDR3 sequence: CASSPTGDPSGNTIYF. CDR3 sequence (DNA): TGTGCCAGCTCACCAACAGGGGATCCCTCTGGAAACACCATATATTTT. The chain combines TRBV18 with TRBJ1-3; 7 bases are shared with TRBD1. The CDR3 spans 16 residues. Germline CDR1 reads KGHSH; CDR2 reads LQKENI. J gave up 0 bases and V 2 bases, and 4 bases lay outside the gene matches.

This chain links TRBV7-8 with TRBJ2-7; D perhaps matches TRBD2 (5 bases). From germline, CDR1 is SGHVS and CDR2 FQNEAQ. The CDR3 extends over 14 amino acids. Between the trimmed V and J ends, which lost 5 bases and 0 bases, there was a span of 11 bases. The CDR3 region is CASSKGLSSYEQYF. CDR3 coding DNA: TGTGCCAGCAGCAAAGGACTCAGCTCCTACGAGCAGTACTTC.

This clone was observed once. The chain links TRBV6-1 to TRBJ1-1, with TRBD1 matching 10 bases. Germline CDR1 reads MNHNS; CDR2 reads SASEGT. J was trimmed by 5 bases and V by 4 bases; bases with no gene match: 4. The CDR3 covers 14 residues. The CDR3 nucleotides are TGTGCCAGCAGTGTAGGGGACAGGGGAACTGAAGCTTTCTTT. It yields the protein CASSVGDRGTEAFF.

The chain carries TRBV30 and TRBJ2-2, with 7 bases identical to TRBD2. The CDR3 runs to 14 residues. The trim removed 5 bases at V and 6 bases at J, leaving 9 bases unmatched. The germline V gene has CDR1 GTSNPN and CDR2 SVGIG (reference sequence). This CDR3 reads CAWQVGLGAGELFF. The CDR3 DNA follows: TGTGCCTGGCAAGTTGGACTAGGGGCCGGGGAGCTGTTTTTT.

The chain joins TRBV7-2 to TRBJ2-7; D is ambiguous. CDR1 and CDR2 from the germline V gene are SGHTA and FQGNSA. V was pared by 4 bases and J by 6 bases, with 10 bases between. The CDR3 extends over 12 amino acids. DNA for the CDR3: TGTGCCAGCAGCTCCGATATCGGCGAGCAGTACTTC. Residues: CASSSDIGEQYF. The full variable domain, completed using reference TRBV7-2 and TRBJ2-7, is GAGVSQSPSNKVTEKGKDVELRCDPISGHTALYWYRQSLGQGLEFLIYFQGNSAPDKSGLPSDRFSAERTGGSVSTLTIQRTQQEDSAVYLCASSSDIGEQYFGPGTRLTVT.

This clone appeared once. CDR3 nucleotide sequence: TGTGCCACCAGCTTAGCGGGAGGGGCCGGAGATACGCAGTATTTT. Its translation is CATSLAGGAGDTQYF. The V call is TRBV15, the J call TRBJ2-3; 11 bases are a match to TRBD2. After removal of 5 bases from V and 5 bases from J, the junction contained 6 bases not matched to a gene. This CDR3 has 15 amino acids. Germline lookup yields CDR1 LNHNV and CDR2 YYDKDF (reference sequence). The whole variable domain, filled in from reference TRBV15 and TRBJ2-3, reads DAMVIQNPRYQVTQFGKPVTLSCSQTLNHNVMYWYQQKSSQAPKLLFHYYDKDFNNEADTPDNFQSRRPNTSFCFLDIRSPGLGDTAMYLCATSLAGGAGDTQYFGPGTRLTVL.